This T cell receptor (beta chain) was found in a study of cytomegalovirus exposure and HLA in healthy donors. Note on this clone: As yet, its antigen is unknown.

Points from the study as a whole: A list of 150 or so TCR beta chains associated with cytomegalovirus was given. Researchers reported in a later analysis that a missense DCLRE1C variant was tied to TCR beta V- and J-gene trimming. A later analysis, which compared TCR beta chains of equal frequency, found the HLA-associated ones more clonally expanded. An observed cluster of highly shared sequence variants was recorded as a likely sequencing artifact.

V was pared by 0 bases and J by 4 bases, with 10 bases between. CDR1 and CDR2 from the germline V gene are LGHNA and YNFKEQ. This CDR3 has 15 residues. 60 Vbeta and 13 Jbeta primers were used in PCR. Sequenced by immunoSEQ multiplex PCR; TCRdb stores in-frame clones only, minus some. The sample carries 120,000 to 150,000 clones, around 9.6% recorded once. The chain joins TRBV4-2 to TRBJ1-5, with D perhaps TRBD1 (5 bases). The sequence was obtained from a male donor in good health and CMV-seronegative. The sample taken for sequencing was PBMCs. Here the CDR3 reads CASSQDGQGNQPQHF. In DNA, the CDR3 is TGTGCCAGCAGCCAAGATGGGCAGGGAAATCAGCCCCAGCATTTT.